This entry lists 2 T cell receptor beta chains sequenced from one sample in a study of CD8+ T cells in alopecia areata. Extracted RNA was reverse transcribed, and the resulting cDNA served as sequencing template. Clones were read by immunoSEQ multiplex PCR, and TCRdb kept only the in-frame ones, dropping some. The sample records about 100,000 clones, roughly 60% being singletons. As to treatment: oral pan-JAK inhibitor, 5-10 mg twice daily. Sample: CD8+ T cells sorted from blood, taken at approximately week 56, from a patient treated with tofacitinib. Every receptor here comes from a human donor with alopecia areata.

The rearrangement links TRBV10-2 to TRBJ2-5, with a weak D call TRBD1 (5 bases). Trimming stripped 4 bases from V and 4 bases from J, with 13 bases between. This CDR3 comprises 14 residues. Germline CDR1 WSHSY, CDR2 SAAADI. The CDR3 is CASSVLWTLETQYF. CDR3 coding DNA: TGCGCCAGCAGTGTTCTTTGGACATTAGAGACCCAGTACTTC.

This sequence joins TRBV9 and TRBJ1-4; D unclear. Trimming removed 0 bases at V and 3 bases at J, with 12 bases between. The V gene's germline CDR1 is SGDLS and CDR2 YYNGEE. CDR3 size: 16 residues. The CDR3 loop is CASSVDPGLPNEKLFF. CDR3 DNA: TGTGCCAGCAGCGTAGATCCGGGGTTACCTAATGAAAAACTGTTTTTT.